This T cell receptor beta chain was captured by sequencing in a study of blood T cell repertoires in COVID-19. Study-wide background: Collection of acute and convalescent COVID-19 samples took place in the United States, Italy and Spain. The analysed material was cDNA or gDNA that came from T cells, B-cell-depleted T cells, or PBMCs.

Germline values: CDR1 MNHNY, CDR2 SVGAGI (reference sequence). V was cut by 2 bases and J by 2 bases, with 14 bases left in between. This CDR3 is 16 amino acids long. TCRdb keeps only in-frame clones here, not all; method: immunoSEQ multiplex PCR. The sample lists just under 85,000 clones, around 80% occurring once. The clonotype comes from a woman of 80 years or more with acute or convalescent COVID-19. This chain joins TRBV6-6 and TRBJ2-3; perhaps TRBD1 as D (6 bases). Sequenced sample: peripheral blood. DNA for the CDR3: TGTGCCAGCAGTTACACCGGGACAAGGGCCACAGATACGCAGTATTTT. This gives the protein CASSYTGTRATDTQYF.